The entry below gives a single T cell receptor beta chain sequence along with its context. As yet, its antigen is unknown. Next came a second PCR, run for roughly 6 to 11 cycles, which used a sample-barcoded 5' primer along with a J-beta primer mix. One entry per CDR3 protein results from TCRdb running MiXCR on the 5' RACE reads. This sample has approximately 1,700,000 distinct CDR3 sequences; approximately 39% occur once, and the top ten carry approximately 22%. The entry originates in a study of blood T cells in healthy people across ages. Whole-study findings and limits: The donors' CMV status was not determined, possibly confounding changes in expanded clonotypes.

Each sample had at least 6 million PBMCs isolated. The germline gives CDR1 SGHRS, CDR2 YFSETQ. V dropped 2 bases and J dropped 2 bases, with 10 bases sitting between them. The CDR3 has 14 residues. The specimen was blood. The chain carries TRBV5-1 and TRBJ2-5; D is ambiguous. The sequence was obtained from a human donor in good health. The DNA for the CDR3 is TGCGCCAGCAGCTTACTACCGGATCAAGAGACCCAGTACTTC. The encoded protein is CASSLLPDQETQYF.